What follows is one TCR beta chain and its context. The method was immunoSEQ multiplex PCR; TCRdb's version includes in-frame clones alone and lacks a portion of them. The sample gives fewer than 110,000 clones, around 84% of which show up once; approximately 3% is in the top ten. V was shortened by 6 bases and J by 2 bases, with 7 bases between the two germline ends. The CDR3 contains 12 residues. Germline V gene data show CDR1 as KGHSH and CDR2 as LQKENI. The data were obtained in a study of T cell clones after liver transplantation. Study-level information: Third-party-reactive TCRbeta sequences from pre-transplant mixed lymphocyte reactions served as antigen-independent comparators.

The source of this sequence is a human patient who received a liver transplant. Part of the T cells may come from the graft donor. The chain couples TRBV18 to TRBJ2-5, with D unresolved. This material consisted of CD4+ T cells from blood, taken around 4 years after liver transplant. The CDR3: CASSQTQETQYF. In nucleotides, the CDR3 is TGTGCCAGCTCGCAGACACAAGAGACCCAGTACTTC.